This T cell receptor (beta chain) derives from a study of T cell responses to AZD1222 COVID-19 vaccine. General study points: Donors skewed white British and female; clonal diversity was possibly underestimated. Vaccine-related CD4 TCRs covered spike, predominating at 160-218 and 743-854.

Profiling relied on immunoSEQ multiplex PCR, and the TCRdb table lists in-frame clones only, not all of them. The sample holds 150,000 or so clones, about 90% seen once. Germline V CDR1 and CDR2: SNHLY, FYNNEI. The CDR3 runs 13 residues. V lost 11 bases and J 2 bases, leaving 10 bases between the germline ends. Details on this clone: Its antigen is undetermined.

The TCR comes from an adult who received the AZD1222 COVID-19 vaccine. The sequencing here drew on peripheral blood, taken 28 days after the second AZD1222 dose. The chain couples TRBV2 to TRBJ2-6, with D possibly matching TRBD1 (6 bases). CDR3 sequence (DNA): TGTGCCGCCCGGGACACTGGGGCCAACGTCCTGACTTTC. Protein product: CAARDTGANVLTF.